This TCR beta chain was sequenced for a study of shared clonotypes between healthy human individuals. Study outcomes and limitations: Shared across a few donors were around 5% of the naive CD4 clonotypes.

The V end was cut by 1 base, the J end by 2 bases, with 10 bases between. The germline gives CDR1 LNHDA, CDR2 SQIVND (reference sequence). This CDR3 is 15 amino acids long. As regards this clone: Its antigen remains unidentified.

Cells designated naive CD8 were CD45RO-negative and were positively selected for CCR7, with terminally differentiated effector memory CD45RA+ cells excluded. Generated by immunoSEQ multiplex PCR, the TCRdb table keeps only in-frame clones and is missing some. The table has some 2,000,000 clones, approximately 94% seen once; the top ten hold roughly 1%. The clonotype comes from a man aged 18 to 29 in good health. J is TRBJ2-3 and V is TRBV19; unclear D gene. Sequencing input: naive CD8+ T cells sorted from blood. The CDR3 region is CASSIGPGPTDTQYF. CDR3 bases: TGTGCCAGTAGTATAGGTCCAGGCCCCACAGATACGCAGTATTTT.